One and the same sample provided the 26 T cell receptor beta chains below, sequenced in a study of blood T cells in healthy people across ages. The authors ran a second PCR of about 7 to 11 cycles using a sample-barcoded 5' primer and a J-beta primer mix. Each CDR3 protein gets one entry after TCRdb re-called the 5' RACE reads with MiXCR. The data contain some 670,000 distinct CDR3 sequences, approximately 52% of them singletons. Material: blood. The receptors stem from an elderly woman in good health.

This clonotype was counted once. This may come from a read error, since a much larger clone is one base off. The rearrangement links TRBV28 to TRBJ1-5; 8 positions agree with TRBD1. With 10 bases clipped from V and 5 bases from J, the junction kept 4 bases outside the gene matches. The germline gives CDR1 MDHEN, CDR2 SYDVKM. The CDR3 is 12 residues long. CDR3 protein: CATSGGYQPQHF. The CDR3 nucleotides read TGTGCCACCTCAGGGGGCTATCAGCCCCAGCATTTT.

With regard to this clonotype: A much larger clone differs by one base, so this may be a read error. The V gene is TRBV7-3, the J gene TRBJ1-2; perhaps TRBD1 as D (5 bases). Germline V gene lookup returns CDR1 SGHTA and CDR2 FQGTGA. This CDR3 has 16 amino acids. The CDR3 region is CASSLRGGDPNYGYIF. The CDR3, as DNA: TGTGCCAGCAGCTTACGCGGGGGGGACCCTAACTATGGCTACATCTTC. Filled out from reference TRBV7-3 and TRBJ1-2, the complete variable domain reads GAGVSQTPSNKVTEKGKYVELRCDPISGHTALYWYRQSLGQGPEFLIYFQGTGAADDSGLPNDRFFAVRPEGSVSTLKIQRTERGDSAVYLCASSLRGGDPNYGYIFGSGTRLTVV.

This clonotype was counted at least ten times. CDR3 residues: CASARSESTDTQYF. For the CDR3, the DNA is TGTGCCAGCGCACGTAGCGAAAGCACAGATACGCAGTATTTT. This chain uses TRBV6-6 with TRBJ2-3; a weak D match, TRBD2 (5 bases). Per the germline V gene, CDR1 is MNHNY and CDR2 is SVGAGI (reference sequence). CDR3 length: 14 amino acids. The germline V and J ends were trimmed by 8 bases and 0 bases, with 12 bases remaining between them.

On this clonotype: A read error may account for a junction end that differs from germline. The V gene is TRBV6-5, the J gene TRBJ2-1; no clear D. This CDR3 contains 13 residues. The germline gives CDR1 MNHEY, CDR2 SVGAGI. The CDR3 bases are TGTACCAGTATAAGCCAAATAAACAATGAGCAGTTCTTC. Its protein is CTSISQINNEQFF.

V and J are TRBV12-3 or TRBV12-4 and TRBJ1-2; maybe TRBD1 (6 bases). V was shortened by 5 bases and J by 8 bases, with 15 bases between the two germline ends. CDR3 length: 13 residues. The CDR3 sequence: CASSIGGNRGYTF. CDR3 bases: TGTGCCAGCAGTATAGGGGGAAATCGCGGCTACACCTTC.

This clonotype turned up a few times. The chain combines TRBV12-3 or TRBV12-4 with TRBJ2-3; weak D call: TRBD2 (6 bases). V was cut by 8 bases and J by 1 base, with 16 bases left in between. CDR3 length: 15 amino acids. The CDR3 spells CASERDSARTDTQYF. The CDR3 nucleotides read TGTGCCAGCGAACGGGACTCAGCTCGCACAGATACGCAGTATTTT.

To note about this clonotype: A much larger clone lies a single base off, so this may be a read error. V is TRBV7-6 and J is TRBJ2-1; 7 bases map to TRBD1. CDR3 length equals 16 residues. Germline V gives CDR1 SGHVS, CDR2 FNYEAQ. This CDR3 reads CVSSWPGQSSYNEQFF. CDR3 DNA: TGTGTCAGCAGCTGGCCGGGACAGAGCTCCTACAATGAGCAGTTCTTC.

The rearrangement links TRBV24-1 to TRBJ2-3; 7 nucleotides match TRBD1. V shed 6 bases and J 4 bases; nucleotides not matched to a gene: 3. The CDR3 contains 13 residues. The germline V gene encodes CDR1 KGHDR and CDR2 SFDVKD. For the CDR3, the DNA is TGTGCCACCAGTCGACAGGGCCCAGATACGCAGTATTTT. Translating it yields CATSRQGPDTQYF.

The chain is built from TRBV28 and TRBJ2-1; D ambiguous. The CDR3 spans 14 residues. Germline CDR1 MDHEN, CDR2 SYDVKM. V was pared by 5 bases and J by 5 bases, with 13 bases between. This CDR3 reads CASSPSGPDNEQFF. CDR3 nucleotide sequence: TGTGCCAGCAGTCCGTCAGGACCTGACAATGAGCAGTTCTTC.

CDR3 DNA sequence: TGTGCCAGCAGCCGGGACAGCCTCACAGATACGCAGTATTTT. Translation gives CASSRDSLTDTQYF. This sequence joins TRBV9 and TRBJ2-3; 7 bases agree with TRBD1. This CDR3 is built from 14 residues. Germline V lookup: CDR1 SGDLS, CDR2 YYNGEE. V lost 4 bases and J lost 2; bases outside the gene matches: 4.

This clonotype was found once. In DNA, the CDR3 is TGTGCCAGCAGCCCGGGACAGTCGGGGAACTATGGCTACACCTTC. This translates into CASSPGQSGNYGYTF. The V gene is TRBV5-8, the J gene TRBJ1-2; TRBD1 aligns across 7 bases. The junction had 8 bases not matched to a gene; V was cut back by 4 bases and J by 2 bases. CDR3 length equals 15 residues. The germline CDR1 and CDR2 sequences are SGHTS and YDEGEE.

Of note for this clonotype: A much larger clone differs by one base, so this may be a read error. The chain is built from TRBV7-3 and TRBJ2-1; a possible D gene is TRBD1 (5 bases). Germline values: CDR1 SGHTA, CDR2 FQGTGA. Trimming took 0 bases from V and 1 from J, leaving 13 bases between them. This CDR3 has 17 amino acids. In DNA, the CDR3 is TGTGCCAGCAGCTTAACTGGGGCCAGGCTATCCTACAATGAGCAGTTCTTC. The encoded protein is CASSLTGARLSYNEQFF.

V gene TRBV7-3 combines with J gene TRBJ2-3, with TRBD2 identical over 11 bases. Germline V gives CDR1 SGHTA, CDR2 FQGTGA. The CDR3 covers 15 residues. V shed 6 bases, J shed 5 bases, and the junction held 7 bases outside the gene matches. CDR3: CASSLAGGVIDTQYF. CDR3 nucleotide sequence: TGTGCCAGCAGTTTAGCGGGAGGGGTGATAGATACGCAGTATTTT.

In the case of this clonotype: This may come from a read error, since a much larger clone is one base off. The V and J genes are TRBV10-3 and TRBJ2-3; tentative D call: TRBD2 (5 bases). The CDR3 covers 16 residues. Germline CDR1 reads ENHRY; CDR2 reads SYGVKD. CDR3 residues: CAISTERRAGTDAQYF. CDR3 DNA: TGTGCCATCTCAACCGAACGGCGGGCCGGCACAGATGCGCAGTATTTT.

This clonotype came up a few times. This could be a read error, since a much larger clone is one nucleotide away. This chain joins TRBV7-3 and TRBJ2-3, with no clear D. This CDR3 is built from 13 residues. V shed 5 bases and J shed 2 bases, with 8 bases lying between them. Germline V gene lookup returns CDR1 SGHTA and CDR2 FQGTGA. The CDR3 sequence: CASSVGITDTQYF. CDR3 nucleotides: TGTGCCAGCAGCGTAGGGATCACAGATACGCAGTATTTT.

This clonotype was picked up a small number of times. V and J are TRBV12-3 or TRBV12-4 and TRBJ1-4, with unresolved D. The V end lost 6 bases, the J end lost 7 bases, and 12 bases lay between the germline ends. This CDR3 region has 13 residues. The CDR3 region is CASSPVWGEKLFF. The CDR3 DNA is TGTGCCAGCAGCCCCGTGTGGGGTGAAAAACTGTTTTTT.

Turning to this clonotype: This may be a read error, as it is one base from a much larger clone. The chain is built from TRBV7-2 and TRBJ2-1, with D possibly called TRBD1 or TRBD2 (5 bases each). The CDR3 extends over 13 amino acids. V was clipped by 5 bases and J by 6 bases, with 11 bases between them. Germline V CDR1 and CDR2: SGHTA, FQGNSA. The CDR3 sequence is CASSPGTCNEQFF. CDR3 DNA sequence: TGTGCCAGCAGCCCTGGGACCTGCAATGAGCAGTTCTTC.

J is TRBJ2-7 and V is TRBV20-1; maybe TRBD1 (6 bases). CDR3 length: 16 amino acids. V was clipped by 1 base and J by 2 bases, with 18 bases between them. The germline gives CDR1 DFQATT, CDR2 SNEGSKA (reference sequence). In DNA, the CDR3 is TGCAGTGCTAGAGGGAGAGAGCCAGGGACAACCTACGAGCAGTACTTC. As protein: CSARGREPGTTYEQYF.

This clonotype was seen once. The V and J genes are TRBV5-1 and TRBJ1-4; D might be TRBD1 (6 bases). The V and J ends lost 4 bases and 0 bases respectively, with 16 bases between them. The CDR3 covers 17 residues. The germline gives CDR1 SGHRS, CDR2 YFSETQ. CDR3 region: CASSRGRGQSTNEKLFF. CDR3 nucleotides: TGCGCCAGCAGCAGAGGGCGAGGACAGTCAACTAATGAAAAACTGTTTTTT.

Worth noting for this clonotype: This may stem from a read error, because a much larger clone lies one nucleotide away. The rearrangement uses TRBV7-9 and TRBJ2-1; perhaps D is TRBD1 or TRBD2 (6 bases each). Germline V gene sequence: CDR1 SEHNR, CDR2 FQNEAQ (reference sequence). The CDR3 is 18 amino acids. V gave up 1 base and J gave up 5 bases, with 21 bases separating them. CDR3 coding DNA: TGTGCCAGCAGCTTAGGCCCGGGGGCAGTAGCGAGGGACAATGAGCAGTTCTTC. It codes for CASSLGPGAVARDNEQFF.

This clonotype was picked up a small number of times. CDR3 in amino acids: CASSQRPGNTIYF. The CDR3 coding sequence is TGTGCCAGCAGCCAAAGGCCTGGAAACACCATATATTTT. The genes are TRBV3-1 and TRBJ1-3; unclear D gene. This CDR3 region has 13 residues. Germline assignment: CDR1 LGHDT and CDR2 YNNKEL (reference sequence). The V end lost 2 bases, the J end lost 2 bases, and 4 bases lay between the germline ends.

This clonotype was counted a few times. The chain carries TRBV20-1 and TRBJ1-2, with 7 bases that match TRBD1. The CDR3 sequence is 12 residues long. With V trimmed by 4 bases and J by 4 bases, 3 bases remained unmatched. CDR1 and CDR2 from the germline V gene are DFQATT and SNEGSKA (reference sequence). The CDR3 protein is CSATRDSYGYTF. The CDR3 bases are TGCAGTGCTACCCGGGACAGCTATGGCTACACCTTC.

The V and J genes are TRBV20-1 and TRBJ2-5, with unresolved D. The CDR3 spans 12 residues. The germline V gene encodes CDR1 DFQATT and CDR2 SNEGSKA (reference sequence). The V gene lost 3 bases and the J gene lost 3 bases, with 8 bases spanning the gap. For the CDR3, the DNA is TGCAGTGCTAGTAAGGTGGAAGAGACCCAGTACTTC. This sequence encodes CSASKVEETQYF.

This clonotype was counted ten times or more. The chain links TRBV6-6 to TRBJ2-1, with D hard to call. The germline V gene has CDR1 MNHNY and CDR2 SVGAGI (reference sequence). The length of the CDR3 is 11 residues. V was shortened by 4 bases and J by 10 bases, with 8 bases between the two germline ends. CDR3 loop: CASSSIREQFF. The CDR3 DNA is TGTGCCAGCAGTTCCATAAGGGAGCAGTTCTTC.

This clonotype was recorded many times. This chain connects TRBV6-1 to TRBJ2-7; either TRBD1 or TRBD2 may fit D (5 bases each). Deletions cut 3 bases from V and 4 bases from J, with 7 bases between. Germline V gives CDR1 MNHNS, CDR2 SASEGT. The CDR3 length is 12 residues. CDR3 nucleotides: TGTGCCAGCAGTGAGAGGGGTTACGAGCAGTACTTC. Its translation: CASSERGYEQYF.

This rearrangement joins TRBV5-1 to TRBJ2-5; D is unresolved. V was shortened by 0 bases and J by 11 bases, with 20 bases between the two germline ends. This CDR3 is built from 15 residues. Per germline, CDR1 SGHRS and CDR2 YFSETQ. CDR3 DNA: TGCGCCAGCAGCTTGGCCATTTCCGCGTACAATGAGCAGTACTTC. It yields the protein CASSLAISAYNEQYF.